This passage covers 24 T cell receptor beta chains from one sample sequenced in a study of beta chain features in type 1 diabetes. The study reverse transcribed the entire isolated RNA, so it sequenced expressed TCRB transcripts. The repertoire was sequenced with immunoSEQ multiplex PCR; TCRdb's copy has only in-frame clones and lacks some. Here the sample spans fewer than 400,000 clones, approximately 9.7% being singletons. Which antigens these TCRs recognize remains unknown. The study, taken as a whole, reports: TCRB CDR3s from Type 1 diabetes patients were moderately but significantly shorter in all four CD4+ subsets.

Sequenced: central memory CD4+ T cells from blood. Receptors were obtained from a young man with type 1 diabetes.

Remarks on this clone: It may be a read error: a sequence one base away is much more abundant. Additional DNA sequences in this sample encode the identical CDR3. The V and J genes are TRBV7-2 and TRBJ1-1; D not resolved. V was cut by 2 bases and J by 3 bases, with 7 bases left in between. CDR3 length equals 13 residues. Germline V lookup: CDR1 SGHTA, CDR2 FQGNSA. The CDR3: CASSLTGDTEAFF. CDR3 nucleotide sequence: TGTGCCAGCAGCTTAACTGGGGACACTGAAGCTTTCTTT. The full variable domain, completed using reference TRBV7-2 and TRBJ1-1, is GAGVSQSPSNKVTEKGKDVELRCDPISGHTALYWYRQSLGQGLEFLIYFQGNSAPDKSGLPSDRFSAERTGGSVSTLTIQRTQQEDSAVYLCASSLTGDTEAFFGQGTRLTVV.

The V call is TRBV28, the J call TRBJ1-1; TRBD1 is a possible D gene (6 bases). The germline V and J ends were trimmed by 5 bases and 0 bases, with 16 bases remaining between them. CDR3 length: 16 residues. Germline CDR1 and CDR2: MDHEN and SYDVKM. The CDR3: CASSEQGSLMNTEAFF. The CDR3 DNA follows: TGTGCCAGCAGTGAACAGGGATCCCTTATGAACACTGAAGCTTTCTTT.

V and J are TRBV21-1 and TRBJ1-5. TRBV21-1 is a known pseudogene. The CDR3 covers 16 residues. CDR3 coding DNA: TGTGCCAGCAACTCGGGGGAGAGGGATAGCAATCAGCCCCAGCATTTT. Protein product: CASNSGERDSNQPQHF.

This clone was recorded many times. V gene TRBV2 combines with J gene TRBJ2-6; D might be TRBD2 (5 bases). Germline CDR1 is SNHLY and CDR2 is FYNNEI. The CDR3 extends over 16 amino acids. V shed 3 bases and J shed 3 bases, with 12 bases lying between them. CDR3: CASSETGINGANVLTF. DNA for the CDR3: TGTGCCAGCAGTGAGACCGGGATTAATGGGGCCAACGTCCTGACTTTC.

The J gene is TRBJ1-2, the V gene TRBV19; possibly TRBD1 for D (6 bases). Trimming removed 3 bases at V and 4 bases at J, with 18 bases between. The CDR3 consists of 16 residues. The germline V gene has CDR1 LNHDA and CDR2 SQIVND (reference sequence). The CDR3 DNA is TGTGCCAGTAGTATTTTTCCCGGGACAATTGGCTATGGCTACACCTTC. It encodes CASSIFPGTIGYGYTF.

The table lists this clone with a few counts. This chain joins TRBV5-6 and TRBJ2-5, with 9 bases matching TRBD2. The CDR3 length is 16 residues. Germline V gene sequence: CDR1 SGHDT, CDR2 YYEEEE. V lost 0 bases to trimming and J lost 3 bases; unmatched junction nucleotides: 6. In DNA, the CDR3 is TGTGCCAGCAGCTTGGTGGGTAGCGGGAGCGAAGAGACCCAGTACTTC. This translates into CASSLVGSGSEETQYF.

V and J are TRBV6-1 and TRBJ1-1; 8 nucleotides align to TRBD1. V lost 8 bases, J lost 1 base, and 3 bases stayed unmatched. Looked up from germline, CDR1 is MNHNS and CDR2 is SASEGT. The length of the CDR3 is 13 residues. DNA for the CDR3: TGTGCCAGCGATGACAGGGGGAACACTGAAGCTTTCTTT. Residues: CASDDRGNTEAFF.

The V and J genes are TRBV9 and TRBJ2-1, with D possibly being TRBD2 (5 bases). The V gene lost 3 bases and the J gene lost 10 bases, with 11 bases spanning the gap. Germline CDR1 is SGDLS and CDR2 is YYNGEE. This CDR3 contains 12 residues. In nucleotides, the CDR3 is TGTGCCAGCAGCGCTTTTGAGGGCGAGCAGTTCTTC. It codes for CASSAFEGEQFF.

The V call is TRBV27, the J call TRBJ2-5, with D uncertain. Trimming stripped 5 bases from V and 11 bases from J, with 12 bases between. This CDR3 spans 11 amino acids. Per the germline V gene, CDR1 is MNHEY and CDR2 is SMNVEV (reference sequence). The CDR3 protein is CASSNQVQQYF. As DNA, the CDR3 is TGTGCCAGCAGTAATCAAGTCCAGCAGTACTTC.

The chain has TRBV12-5 and TRBJ2-5, with 13 bases lining up with TRBD2. Unmatched junction bases numbered 6, after V lost 6 bases and J lost 5 bases. There are 15 residues in the CDR3. Germline assignment: CDR1 LGHNT and CDR2 FRNRAP. In DNA form, the CDR3 reads TGTGCTAGTGGCCCGGGACTAGCGGGGAGCGAGACCCAGTACTTC. Translating gives CASGPGLAGSETQYF.

This clone came up a few times. The rearrangement joins TRBV29-1 to TRBJ2-2; TRBD2 matches 8 bases. The V segment lost 4 bases and the J segment 3 bases; nucleotides outside the gene matches: 10. The CDR3 is made up of 16 amino acids. In germline, CDR1 is SQVTM, CDR2 ANQGSEA. The chain's CDR3 is CSVVGQAGVDTGELFF. In DNA form, the CDR3 reads TGCAGCGTTGTGGGCCAAGCGGGGGTGGACACCGGGGAGCTGTTTTTT.

The gene calls are TRBV6-5 and TRBJ2-1; weak D call: TRBD1 (6 bases). Trimming removed 6 bases at V and 2 bases at J, with 14 bases between. From germline, CDR1 is MNHEY and CDR2 SVGAGI. This CDR3 has 15 amino acids. CDR3 residues: CASSRTGLPYNEQFF. CDR3 in DNA: TGTGCCAGCAGCCGTACAGGGTTACCCTACAATGAGCAGTTCTTC.

In this sample, this clone turned up many times. This chain links TRBV28 with TRBJ2-1; D is perhaps TRBD2 (6 bases). Looked up from germline, CDR1 is MDHEN and CDR2 is SYDVKM. This CDR3 comprises 13 residues. Trimming stripped 7 bases from V and 5 bases from J, with 12 bases between. DNA for the CDR3: TGTGCCAGCACGGCGGGGAGGAACAATGAGCAGTTCTTC. Its translation is CASTAGRNNEQFF.

This clone was counted only a few times. The chain uses TRBV2 and TRBJ2-4, with D unresolved. The CDR3 spans 14 residues. Germline values: CDR1 SNHLY, CDR2 FYNNEI. V gave up 5 bases and J gave up 0 bases, with 8 bases separating them. This chain's CDR3 is CASSYRVAKNIQYF. CDR3 sequence (DNA): TGTGCCAGCAGTTATAGGGTAGCCAAAAACATTCAGTACTTC.

The sample holds a few counts of this clone. This chain links TRBV30 with TRBJ2-5; 7 nucleotides match TRBD1. Germline V lookup: CDR1 GTSNPN, CDR2 SVGIG (reference sequence). The CDR3 has 14 residues. V lost 3 bases and J lost 5; bases outside the gene matches: 9. The CDR3 region is CAWRRGWGQETQYF. The CDR3 region has the DNA TGTGCCTGGAGGAGAGGGTGGGGACAGGAGACCCAGTACTTC. The variable domain in full, completed from reference TRBV30 and TRBJ2-5, reads SQTIHQWPATLVQPVGSPLSLECTVEGTSNPNLYWYRQAAGRGLQLLFYSVGIGQISSEVPQNLSASRPQDRQFILSSKKLLLSDSGFYLCAWRRGWGQETQYFGPGTRLLVL.

The rearrangement links TRBV5-1 to TRBJ2-2, with D uncertain. The CDR3 totals 14 residues. The V end lost 2 bases, the J end lost 0 bases, and 5 bases lay between the germline ends. The germline V gene encodes CDR1 SGHRS and CDR2 YFSETQ. CDR3 residues: CASSLTTNTGELFF. CDR3 bases: TGCGCCAGCAGCTTAACGACGAACACCGGGGAGCTGTTTTTT.

The rearrangement links TRBV7-2 to TRBJ2-7; 8 positions agree with TRBD2. Germline V lookup: CDR1 SGHTA, CDR2 FQGNSA. The J segment lost 4 bases and the V segment lost 1 base, leaving 6 bases of the junction unmatched. This CDR3 region has 15 residues. Written as DNA, the CDR3 is TGTGCCAGCAGCTTAGGTACGGGGGGGCAGTACGAGCAGTACTTC. Residues: CASSLGTGGQYEQYF.

The chain is built from TRBV4-3 and TRBJ1-1; possible D gene TRBD1, 5 bases. CDR3 length: 13 residues. The germline V and J ends were trimmed by 4 bases and 1 base, with 7 bases remaining between them. CDR1 is LGHNA, CDR2 YSLEER, per germline. The DNA of the CDR3 is TGCGCCAGCAGCCCCAGGGAGAACACTGAAGCTTTCTTT. It yields the protein CASSPRENTEAFF.

The chain couples TRBV27 to TRBJ2-7, with D tentatively TRBD2 (7 bases). CDR3 size: 15 residues. Trimming removed 6 bases from V and 1 base from J, with 16 bases in between. Per the germline V gene, CDR1 is MNHEY and CDR2 is SMNVEV (reference sequence). The CDR3 nucleotides are TGTGCCAGCAGGGCACAGGGAGGGGGGTCCTACGAGCAGTACTTC. Translated: CASRAQGGGSYEQYF.

The CDR3 coding sequence is TGTGCCAGCAGCACCCAGGTTTCGGCAGAGCAGTACTTC. It translates to CASSTQVSAEQYF. J is TRBJ2-7 and V is TRBV7-2; D remains unclear. In germline, CDR1 is SGHTA, CDR2 FQGNSA. The CDR3 sequence is 13 residues long. V lost 5 bases, J lost 7 bases, and 15 bases lay in between.

This clone turned up a few times. This specimen includes other DNA sequences encoding the same CDR3. The V and J genes are TRBV4-3 and TRBJ1-1; no reliable D call. Germline V gene lookup returns CDR1 LGHNA and CDR2 YSLEER. The V gene lost 0 bases and the J gene lost 3 bases, with 5 bases spanning the gap. This CDR3 is 13 amino acids long. The CDR3 nucleotides read TGCGCCAGCAGCCAAGAACGGGACACTGAAGCTTTCTTT. Translation gives CASSQERDTEAFF.

This clone appeared a few times. The chain carries TRBV7-9 and TRBJ2-1, with 9 nucleotides matching TRBD2. CDR1 and CDR2 from the germline V gene are SEHNR and FQNEAQ (reference sequence). The CDR3 is 18 amino acids. The junction had 12 bases not matched to a gene; V was cut back by 6 bases and J by 0 bases. The CDR3 DNA reads as TGTGCCAGCAGTTCCAAGAGGAGTAGCGGGGGCTCCTACAATGAGCAGTTCTTC. Amino acid sequence: CASSSKRSSGGSYNEQFF.

The chain joins TRBV5-1 to TRBJ2-6; the match to TRBD2 covers 7 bases. This CDR3 has 16 residues. The V segment lost 2 bases and the J segment 2 bases; nucleotides outside the gene matches: 4. CDR1 and CDR2 from the germline V gene are SGHRS and YFSETQ. CDR3 in amino acids: CASSFQGGTGANVLTF. The CDR3 nucleotides read TGCGCCAGCAGCTTCCAGGGAGGGACTGGGGCCAACGTCCTGACTTTC.

Remarks on this clone: A much larger clone lies one base from this, so it may be a read error. Other nucleotide sequences from this sample produce the same CDR3. The chain couples TRBV7-6 to TRBJ1-2; D may be TRBD1 (5 bases). The CDR3 totals 14 residues. V lost 5 bases to trimming and J lost 1 base, with 11 bases between them. Germline V lookup: CDR1 SGHVS, CDR2 FNYEAQ. CDR3 protein: CASSPDGGNYGYTF. The CDR3 DNA follows: TGTGCCAGCAGCCCCGACGGGGGTAACTATGGCTACACCTTC.